This TCR beta chain emerged from a study of cytotoxic CD8 clonotypes in ibrutinib-treated CLL. About the study: Response sampling occurred after a median around 12 months of treatment (range 6 to 36). Study outcomes and limitations: Public clonotypes were uncommon and contracted or stayed stable on treatment.

V was clipped by 2 bases and J by 3 bases, with 8 bases between them. The CDR3 spans 14 residues. Per germline, CDR1 ENHRY and CDR2 SYGVKD. TCRdb keeps only in-frame clones here, not all; method: immunoSEQ multiplex PCR. The repertoire includes 130,000 to 150,000 clones, 91% of them detected once, and 10% to 11% sits in the top ten. A remark on this clone: Its antigen is unknown.

This chain uses TRBV10-3 with TRBJ1-5; no definite D call. The input for sequencing was PBMCs, taken after 12 months of ibrutinib treatment. The sequence came from a human donor with chronic lymphocytic leukemia. This CDR3 is CAISEGEFNQPQHF. The CDR3 DNA is TGTGCCATCAGTGAGGGGGAGTTCAATCAGCCCCAGCATTTT.